This T cell receptor (beta chain) derives from a study of cytomegalovirus exposure and HLA in healthy donors. This clone was counted once. What it binds is not known. Study observations and caveats: The authors confirmed in vitro that a few CMV-associated chains were specific for CMV antigens.

13 Jbeta primers and 60 Vbeta primers were used for the PCR. As handled by the study authors: A later analysis tallied about 80 million unique TCR beta chains, about 11 million of them shared. Assay used: immunoSEQ multiplex PCR; TCRdb lists only in-frame clones, some missing. That table furnishes V, J and clone size, whereas the DNA furnished D and trimming. The sample consists of about 230,000 clones, 75% to 85% of them appearing once. The sequence was collected from a woman aged 55 to 70 in good health and CMV-seropositive. Sequenced material: PBMCs.

The CDR3 DNA sequence: TGTGCCAGCAGCTTAGAAGCGTTAGGTTCACCCCTCCACTTT. Amino acid sequence: CASSLEALGSPLHF. J is TRBJ1-6 and V is TRBV11-2; D call uncertain. Germline V gene lookup returns CDR1 SGHAT and CDR2 FQNNGV. The V gene lost 0 bases and the J gene lost 9 bases, with 9 bases spanning the gap. The CDR3 extends over 14 amino acids. Using reference TRBV11-2 and TRBJ1-6 for the parts outside the CDR3, the full variable domain is EAGVAQSPRYKIIEKRQSVAFWCNPISGHATLYWYQQILGQGPKLLIQFQNNGVVDDSQLPKDRFSAERLKGVDSTLKIQPAKLEDSAVYLCASSLEALGSPLHFGNGTRLTVT.